The 5 T cell receptor beta chains in this list originate from one sample, sequenced in a study of CD4+ T cells in melanoma. Data came from immunoSEQ multiplex PCR; TCRdb stores just in-frame clones and leaves some out. Among over 100,000 clones, around 92% were seen once, and the ten largest hold less than 4%. Source material: peripheral blood. These receptors all come from a human donor with melanoma.

This chain uses TRBV5-1 with TRBJ2-5; 9 bases line up with TRBD1. Germline V CDR1 and CDR2: SGHRS, YFSETQ. Trimming took 2 bases from V and 5 from J; bases not matched to a gene: 4. This CDR3 is built from 14 residues. CDR3 coding DNA: TGCGCCAGCAGCTTTACAGGGGGCGAGGAGACCCAGTACTTC. It specifies CASSFTGGEETQYF.

The CDR3 protein is CASTGTDYGYTF. CDR3 nucleotide sequence: TGTGCCAGCACGGGGACAGACTATGGCTACACCTTC. The J gene is TRBJ1-2, the V gene TRBV9, with TRBD1 matching 7 bases. This CDR3 region has 12 residues. Germline V CDR1 and CDR2: SGDLS, YYNGEE. After removal of 6 bases from V and 3 bases from J, the junction contained 2 bases not matched to a gene.

This clone occurred once. The chain recombines TRBV19 with TRBJ2-1; 9 nucleotides line up with TRBD2. Germline-derived CDR1 and CDR2 are LNHDA and SQIVND (reference sequence). This CDR3 has 13 amino acids. The ends lost 10 bases at V and 6 bases at J; junction bases unmatched: 7. CDR3 amino acids: CATAGLAVNEQFF. The CDR3 DNA reads as TGTGCCACAGCGGGACTAGCTGTCAATGAGCAGTTCTTC.

This sequence joins TRBV9 and TRBJ1-4, with D uncertain. V lost 1 base and J 3 bases, leaving 10 bases between the germline ends. The CDR3 has 15 amino acids. CDR1 and CDR2 (germline): SGDLS, YYNGEE. CDR3 protein: CASSVSGTANEKLFF. CDR3 DNA sequence: TGTGCCAGCAGCGTAAGCGGCACTGCTAATGAAAAACTGTTTTTT.

The genes are TRBV7-2 and TRBJ2-7; D gene ambiguous. The CDR3 runs 13 residues. The V gene lost 3 bases and the J gene lost 0 bases, with 6 bases spanning the gap. CDR1 is SGHTA, CDR2 FQGNSA, per germline. The CDR3: CASSFPSSYEQYF. CDR3 DNA sequence: TGTGCCAGCAGCTTCCCGAGCTCCTACGAGCAGTACTTC.